Following are 26 T cell receptor beta chains from one sample sequenced in a study of T cell responses to AZD1222 COVID-19 vaccine. Clones were sequenced by immunoSEQ multiplex PCR, and TCRdb holds only the in-frame ones, with some missing. The table records about 81,000 clones, 75% to 95% of them present only once. The sample in question was peripheral blood, obtained 28 days after the second AZD1222 dose. The source of these receptors is an adult who received the AZD1222 COVID-19 vaccine.

The CDR3 nucleotides are TGTGCCACCAATAGCGGGAGGGCCCACAATGAGCAGTTCTTC. Its translation is CATNSGRAHNEQFF. The J gene is TRBJ2-1, the V gene TRBV19, with TRBD2 matching 11 bases. Losses at the gene ends were 10 bases for V and 5 bases for J; bases not matched to a gene: 7. This CDR3 comprises 14 residues. Germline CDR1 and CDR2: LNHDA and SQIVND (reference sequence).

The rearrangement uses TRBV19 and TRBJ2-7, with D possibly TRBD2 on 6 matching bases. Germline V gives CDR1 LNHDA, CDR2 SQIVND (reference sequence). The V end was cut by 4 bases, the J end by 3 bases, with 7 bases between. The CDR3 is 12 residues long. The CDR3 DNA sequence: TGTGCCAGTAGTAGGACTAACTACGAGCAGTACTTC. Its protein is CASSRTNYEQYF.

The rearrangement links TRBV7-9 to TRBJ2-5; TRBD1 aligns across 11 bases. V dropped 4 bases and J dropped 1; count of bases not matched to a gene: 5. Looked up from germline, CDR1 is SEHNR and CDR2 is FQNEAQ (reference sequence). The CDR3 is made up of 16 amino acids. The CDR3 DNA is TGTGCCAGCAGCTCATACGGGACAGGGGGCCAAGAGACCCAGTACTTC. Amino acid sequence: CASSSYGTGGQETQYF.

The rearrangement links TRBV19 to TRBJ1-6; D is unresolved. With 3 bases removed from V and 5 bases from J, the gap between germline ends came to 5 bases. The CDR3 length is 13 residues. Germline loops: CDR1 LNHDA, CDR2 SQIVND (reference sequence). The CDR3 DNA reads as TGTGCCAGTAGTATGGATGATAATTCACCCCTCCACTTT. Translating gives CASSMDDNSPLHF.

The chain has TRBV14 and TRBJ1-5; D not resolved. V was clipped by 1 base and J by 1 base, with 8 bases between them. CDR1 is SGHDN, CDR2 FVKESK, per germline. The CDR3 is 15 amino acids. CDR3 in DNA: TGTGCCAGCAGCCAAGGGGGAGGGAGCAATCAGCCCCAGCATTTT. It translates to CASSQGGGSNQPQHF.

The chain combines TRBV10-1 with TRBJ2-4; 7 bases align to TRBD2. The CDR3 extends over 15 amino acids. Germline values: CDR1 WNHNN, CDR2 SYGVQD (reference sequence). The J segment lost 3 bases and the V segment lost 0 bases, leaving 2 bases of the junction unmatched. DNA of the CDR3: TGCGCCAGCAGTGAGTCATCTAGCGGCAAAAACATTCAGTACTTC. It translates to CASSESSSGKNIQYF.

The chain employs TRBV5-1 and TRBJ2-2; D is undetermined. Trimming removed 0 bases at V and 0 bases at J, with 3 bases between. Germline loops: CDR1 SGHRS, CDR2 YFSETQ. The CDR3 loop spans 14 amino acids. In DNA, the CDR3 is TGCGCCAGCAGCTTGGGTACGAACACCGGGGAGCTGTTTTTT. Translation: CASSLGTNTGELFF.

The rearrangement links TRBV7-2 to TRBJ2-5; D might be TRBD1 or TRBD2, each matching 5 bases. The CDR3 is 15 residues long. Germline lookup yields CDR1 SGHTA and CDR2 FQGNSA. V was shortened by 4 bases and J by 2 bases, with 14 bases between the two germline ends. The CDR3 is CASSSGTAGQETQYF. The CDR3 DNA sequence: TGTGCCAGCAGCTCGGGGACCGCAGGACAAGAGACCCAGTACTTC.

The V gene is TRBV6-6, the J gene TRBJ2-3; 10 bases are a match to TRBD2. CDR1 and CDR2 (germline): MNHNY, SVGAGI (reference sequence). V gave up 7 bases and J gave up 6 bases; unmatched junction bases: 4. CDR3 length equals 13 residues. As DNA, the CDR3 is TGTGCCAGCACGCTAGCGGGAGCTGATACGCAGTATTTT. Amino acids: CASTLAGADTQYF.

The chain recombines TRBV30 with TRBJ2-3; D unresolved. V gave up 0 bases and J gave up 5 bases, with 6 bases separating them. Germline values: CDR1 GTSNPN, CDR2 SVGIG (reference sequence). This CDR3 spans 12 amino acids. The CDR3: CAWSVSGDTQYF. The CDR3 coding sequence is TGTGCCTGGAGTGTAAGTGGAGATACGCAGTATTTT.

The V and J genes are TRBV4-3 and TRBJ1-2; D possibly corresponds to TRBD1 (6 bases). Deletions cut 0 bases from V and 2 bases from J, with 19 bases between. This CDR3 has 18 residues. Per germline, CDR1 LGHNA and CDR2 YSLEER. DNA of the CDR3: TGCGCCAGCAGCCAAGATTGGGTTGCGGGGGGGCGCAACTATGGCTACACCTTC. Translation: CASSQDWVAGGRNYGYTF.

V is TRBV7-6 and J is TRBJ2-1; D is unresolved. Trimming took off 3 bases at V and 5 bases at J, with 11 bases between the two ends. CDR1 SGHVS and CDR2 FNYEAQ come from the germline V gene. The CDR3 has 14 amino acids. The CDR3 bases are TGTGCCAGCAGCTTTAACCCAACTAACAATGAGCAGTTCTTC. It translates to CASSFNPTNNEQFF.

The J gene is TRBJ1-6, the V gene TRBV5-5; 7 bases agree with TRBD1. Germline trimming cut 3 bases from V and 0 bases from J; bases unmatched to any gene: 3. Germline loops: CDR1 SGHKS, CDR2 YYEKEE (reference sequence). This CDR3 has 16 residues. In DNA form, the CDR3 reads TGTGCCAGCAGCTCACCAGGGGGCTCCTATAATTCACCCCTCCACTTT. This gives the protein CASSSPGGSYNSPLHF.

The V call is TRBV9, the J call TRBJ2-1, with 7 nucleotides matching TRBD2. Trimming at V came to 3 bases and at J to 4 bases, leaving 10 bases not matched to a gene. This CDR3 region has 16 residues. Per germline, CDR1 SGDLS and CDR2 YYNGEE. The CDR3 nucleotides read TGTGCCAGCAGCGCTAGCCCCAGCGGGGTATACAATGAGCAGTTCTTC. Amino acid sequence: CASSASPSGVYNEQFF.

The V gene is TRBV7-3, the J gene TRBJ2-3; tentatively, D is TRBD1 (6 bases). V gave up 2 bases and J gave up 2 bases, with 8 bases separating them. This CDR3 spans 14 amino acids. From germline, CDR1 is SGHTA and CDR2 FQGTGA. As DNA, the CDR3 is TGTGCCAGCAGCTTATGGGGGCTCACAGATACGCAGTATTTT. Translating it yields CASSLWGLTDTQYF.

V gene TRBV28 combines with J gene TRBJ2-5; 8 nucleotides align to TRBD2. Germline CDR1 MDHEN, CDR2 SYDVKM. J gave up 5 bases and V 7 bases, and 9 bases lay outside the gene matches. The CDR3 spans 14 residues. The CDR3: CASIPGRAVETQYF. The CDR3 nucleotides read TGTGCCAGCATTCCCGGGAGGGCCGTTGAGACCCAGTACTTC.

The rearrangement joins TRBV6-2 or TRBV6-3 to TRBJ2-2, with 11 bases that match TRBD1. The CDR3 loop spans 16 amino acids. Germline CDR1 is MNHEY and CDR2 is SVGEGT. V lost 2 bases and J lost 2; bases outside the gene matches: 1. CDR3 region: CASSYRTGGNTGELFF. For the CDR3, the DNA is TGTGCCAGCAGTTACCGGACAGGGGGCAACACCGGGGAGCTGTTTTTT.

The V call is TRBV28, the J call TRBJ1-1; 7 nucleotides agree with TRBD1. V lost 8 bases and J lost 0; bases outside the gene matches: 3. Germline values: CDR1 MDHEN, CDR2 SYDVKM. This CDR3 comprises 13 residues. This CDR3 reads CASGGQLNTEAFF. The CDR3 DNA sequence: TGTGCCAGCGGGGGACAGTTGAACACTGAAGCTTTCTTT.

The chain carries TRBV19 and TRBJ1-2; TRBD1 agrees at 7 bases. Germline V lookup: CDR1 LNHDA, CDR2 SQIVND (reference sequence). J was trimmed by 7 bases and V by 5 bases; bases with no gene match: 16. There are 16 residues in the CDR3. CDR3 region: CASSPWDSRGPPGYTF. The DNA of the CDR3 is TGTGCCAGTAGTCCCTGGGACAGCCGAGGACCGCCTGGCTACACCTTC.

The V and J genes are TRBV7-2 and TRBJ1-2; TRBD1 is a possible D gene (6 bases). The length of the CDR3 is 15 residues. V shed 1 base and J shed 4 bases, with 13 bases lying between them. Germline V CDR1 and CDR2: SGHTA, FQGNSA. CDR3 bases: TGTGCCAGCAGCTTAGGGACGGGGGCGACCTATGGCTACACCTTC. As protein: CASSLGTGATYGYTF. The variable domain in full, completed from reference TRBV7-2 and TRBJ1-2, reads GAGVSQSPSNKVTEKGKDVELRCDPISGHTALYWYRQSLGQGLEFLIYFQGNSAPDKSGLPSDRFSAERTGGSVSTLTIQRTQQEDSAVYLCASSLGTGATYGYTFGSGTRLTVV.

The chain is built from TRBV27 and TRBJ1-5, with 7 bases matching TRBD1. This CDR3 comprises 15 residues. CDR1 and CDR2 from the germline V gene are MNHEY and SMNVEV (reference sequence). V shed 6 bases, J shed 2 bases, and the junction held 7 bases outside the gene matches. The CDR3 DNA reads as TGTGCCAGCAGCCTCGGACAGGTGGGCAATCAGCCCCAGCATTTT. Residues: CASSLGQVGNQPQHF.

The gene calls are TRBV23-1 and TRBJ2-1, with 7 bases aligning to TRBD2. TRBV23-1 is an ORF, and what it does is uncertain. The CDR3 extends over 16 amino acids. V lost 5 bases to trimming and J lost 1 base; unmatched junction nucleotides: 8. The DNA of the CDR3 is TGCGCCAGCAGTTCTATTTCCGGGAGGTCCTACAATGAGCAGTTCTTC. Its protein product is CASSSISGRSYNEQFF.

This clone was seen a single time. This chain links TRBV29-1 with TRBJ1-1; D unclear. With 6 bases removed from V and 6 bases from J, the gap between germline ends came to 11 bases. The CDR3 consists of 11 residues. Looked up from germline, CDR1 is SQVTM and CDR2 is ANQGSEA. Here the CDR3 reads CSVAHPAEAFF. DNA of the CDR3: TGCAGCGTCGCTCACCCCGCTGAAGCTTTCTTT.

This chain uses TRBV5-1 with TRBJ2-1; TRBD1 matches at 9 bases. Trimming took 0 bases from V and 7 from J; bases not matched to a gene: 5. The CDR3 consists of 15 residues. Germline V gene data show CDR1 as SGHRS and CDR2 as YFSETQ. CDR3 in amino acids: CASSLEQGARNEQFF. CDR3 DNA: TGCGCCAGCAGCTTGGAACAGGGGGCAAGGAATGAGCAGTTCTTC.

The V gene is TRBV19, the J gene TRBJ1-2; TRBD1 might be the D (5 bases). The germline CDR1 and CDR2 sequences are LNHDA and SQIVND (reference sequence). The CDR3 extends over 15 amino acids. Trimming cost V 4 bases and J 2 bases, with 14 bases left between them. The CDR3 DNA reads TGTGCCAGTAGTACCCGGGACGGATTCAACTATGGCTACACCTTC. Translating it yields CASSTRDGFNYGYTF. Based on the CDR3 plus reference TRBV19 and TRBJ1-2, the full variable domain is DGGITQSPKYLFRKEGQNVTLSCEQNLNHDAMYWYRQDPGQGLRLIYYSQIVNDFQKGDIAEGYSVSREKKESFPLTVTSAQKNPTAFYLCASSTRDGFNYGYTFGSGTRLTVV.

The V gene is TRBV21-1, the J gene TRBJ2-7; no DNA check was done on the table's D call, TRBD1. TRBV21-1 corresponds to a pseudogene. CDR3 size: 13 residues. The CDR3 DNA follows: TGTGCCAGCAGCCAGAGGAAGGGGTACGAGCAGTACTTC. Translating gives CASSQRKGYEQYF.